This TCR beta chain was profiled in a study of T cell repertoires in cytomegalovirus infection. As for the study in general: Matching HLA type and CMV infection were both indicated by public TCR beta signatures. Findings and caveats of the study: Across the ex vivo response, the dominant clonotypes were HLA-C-restricted CMV-specific TCR beta clonotypes.

TCRdb itself ran the reads through MiXCR, one entry per CDR3 protein. The table shows fewer than 200,000 distinct CDR3 sequences, with approximately 19% occurring only once. The CDR3 runs to 15 residues. The V gene's germline CDR1 is LGHNA and CDR2 YNFKEQ. V lost 2 bases, J lost 5 bases, and 6 bases stayed unmatched. Worth noting for this clonotype: The antigen is unknown.

The TCR was taken from a human donor in good health (CMV status not recorded). Some clones in this sample may be carry-over from other donors' samples. The chain couples TRBV4-2 to TRBJ2-1; TRBD1 aligns across 7 bases. The sample comprised PBMCs. The CDR3 sequence: CASSQPGQFDNEQFF. The CDR3 DNA sequence: TGTGCCAGCAGCCAACCGGGACAGTTTGACAATGAGCAGTTCTTC.